This TCR beta chain was observed in a study of T cells after somatic rescue of genetic block. Data came from immunoSEQ multiplex PCR; TCRdb stores just in-frame clones and leaves some out. The sample holds about 88,000 clones, about nine tenths seen once. The CDR3 is 13 residues long. Germline values: CDR1 SGHDT, CDR2 YYEEEE. Between the trimmed V and J ends, which lost 4 bases and 1 base, there was a span of 8 bases. This clone was counted a single time. The sample was peripheral blood mononuclear cells (PBMCs). V and J are TRBV5-6 and TRBJ1-1, with D perhaps matching TRBD1 (5 bases). The source is a woman under 30. The CDR3 protein is CASSPTGNTEAFF. CDR3 DNA sequence: TGTGCCAGCAGCCCCACAGGGAACACTGAAGCTTTCTTT.